The present T cell receptor beta chain was sequenced within a study of response to subunit inactivated influenza vaccine. The CDR3 runs 13 residues. Between the trimmed V and J ends, which lost 8 bases and 5 bases, there was a span of 15 bases. Germline V gives CDR1 MGHDK, CDR2 SYGVNS. Using its own MiXCR run on the RT-PCR reads, TCRdb lists one record per CDR3 protein. The sample lists 450,000 to 550,000 distinct CDR3 sequences, over 25% seen once, with about 1.9% in the top ten. This clonotype appeared many times. What it recognizes is unknown. Study outcomes and limitations: Few new T cells, the authors suggested, are recruited by each seasonal influenza vaccination.

This sequence was found in a man aged 45-65 years who received an inactivated influenza vaccine. The material was CD4+ T cells sorted from PBMCs, obtained about 5 days after vaccination. V and J are TRBV25-1 and TRBJ2-5; tentative D call: TRBD2 (6 bases). The CDR3 DNA sequence: TGTGCCAGCGGGGAGCCTGGGAGGGAGACCCAGTACTTC. Translated: CASGEPGRETQYF.